This section outlines one TCR beta chain sequence together with its context. Its antigen is still unknown. This entry comes from a study of cytomegalovirus exposure and HLA in healthy donors. Looking at the study overall: Of roughly 400 genotyped donors, about 81% grouped in the Caucasian-associated ancestry cluster. Whole-study results and caveats: Researchers catalogued about 150 TCR beta chains as cytomegalovirus-associated. TCR beta V segments were, for the most part, productive about 87% or about 30% of the time in an earlier analysis.

Donors were nominally healthy when sampled, though unrecorded immune exposures were likely. The PCR used 60 Vbeta and 13 Jbeta primers. Produced via immunoSEQ multiplex PCR; TCRdb's table is partial and in-frame only. The sample holds about 190,000 clones; 70% to 90% are singletons and the top ten take under 2%. Germline lookup yields CDR1 MDHEN and CDR2 SYDVKM. The CDR3 runs to 15 residues. Trimming removed 5 bases from V and 5 bases from J; junction bases left unmatched: 10. The TCR was taken from a woman under 30 in good health and CMV-seronegative. Sequencing was performed on PBMCs. V gene TRBV28 combines with J gene TRBJ2-7; 9 nucleotides match TRBD1. This chain's CDR3 is CASSTSGQGWNEQYF. CDR3 sequence (DNA): TGTGCCAGCAGTACCTCAGGACAGGGGTGGAACGAGCAGTACTTC.